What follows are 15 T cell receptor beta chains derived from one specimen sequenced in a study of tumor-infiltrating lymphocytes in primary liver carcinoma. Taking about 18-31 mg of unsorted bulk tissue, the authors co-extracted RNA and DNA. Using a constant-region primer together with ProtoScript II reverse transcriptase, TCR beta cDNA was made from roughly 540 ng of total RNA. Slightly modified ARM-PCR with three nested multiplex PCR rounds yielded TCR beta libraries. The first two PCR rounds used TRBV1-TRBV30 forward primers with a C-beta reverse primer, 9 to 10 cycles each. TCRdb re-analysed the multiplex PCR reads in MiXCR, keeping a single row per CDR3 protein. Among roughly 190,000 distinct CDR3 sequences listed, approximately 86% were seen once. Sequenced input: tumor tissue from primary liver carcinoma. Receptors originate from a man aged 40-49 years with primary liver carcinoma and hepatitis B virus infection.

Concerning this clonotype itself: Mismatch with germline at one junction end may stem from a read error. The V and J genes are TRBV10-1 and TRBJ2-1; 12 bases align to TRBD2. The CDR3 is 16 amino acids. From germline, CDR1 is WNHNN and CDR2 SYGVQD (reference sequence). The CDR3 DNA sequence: TGCGCCAGTAGTGGCCCGACTAGCGGGAGTGATGGTGAGCAGTTCTTC. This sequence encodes CASSGPTSGSDGEQFF.

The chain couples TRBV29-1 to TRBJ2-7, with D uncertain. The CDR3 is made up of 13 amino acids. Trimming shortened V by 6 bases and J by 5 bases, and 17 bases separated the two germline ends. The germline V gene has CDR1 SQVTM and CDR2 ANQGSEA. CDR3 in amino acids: CSVTGIGFNEQYF. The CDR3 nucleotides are TGCAGCGTCACCGGCATAGGGTTCAACGAGCAGTACTTC.

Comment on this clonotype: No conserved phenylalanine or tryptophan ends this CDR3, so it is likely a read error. The CDR3 spells CASSQDLPSGTSGRADRQYS. The DNA for the CDR3 is TGCGCCAGCAGCCAAGATCTTCCCTCTGGGACTAGCGGGAGAGCAGATAGGCAGTATTCT. The chain joins TRBV4-3 to TRBJ2-3; 14 bases align to TRBD2. The CDR3 contains 20 residues. Looked up from germline, CDR1 is LGHNA and CDR2 is YSLEER.

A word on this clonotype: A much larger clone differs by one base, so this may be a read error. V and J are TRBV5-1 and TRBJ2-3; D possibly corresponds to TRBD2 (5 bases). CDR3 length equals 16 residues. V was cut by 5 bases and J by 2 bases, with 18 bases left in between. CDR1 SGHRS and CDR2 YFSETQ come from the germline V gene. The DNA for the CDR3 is TGCGCCAGCAGGTTAGGACTGAGCATGCTCACAGATACGCAGTATTTT. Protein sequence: CASRLGLSMLTDTQYF.

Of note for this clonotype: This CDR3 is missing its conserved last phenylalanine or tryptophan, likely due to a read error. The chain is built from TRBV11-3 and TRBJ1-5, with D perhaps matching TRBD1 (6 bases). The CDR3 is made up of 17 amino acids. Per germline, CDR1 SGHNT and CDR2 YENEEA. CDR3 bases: TGTGCCAGCACCTTAGTAGGGGTAACAGGGAGCAATCAGCTCCAGCATTAT. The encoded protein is CASTLVGVTGSNQLQHY.

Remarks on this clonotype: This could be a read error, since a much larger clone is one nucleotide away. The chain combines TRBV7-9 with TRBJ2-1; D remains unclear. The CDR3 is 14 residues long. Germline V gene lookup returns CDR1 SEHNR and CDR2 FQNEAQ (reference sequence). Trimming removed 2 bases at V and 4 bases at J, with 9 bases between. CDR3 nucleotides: TGTGCCAGCAGCTTAACAGAGACTTACAATGAGCAGTTCTTC. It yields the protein CASSLTETYNEQFF.

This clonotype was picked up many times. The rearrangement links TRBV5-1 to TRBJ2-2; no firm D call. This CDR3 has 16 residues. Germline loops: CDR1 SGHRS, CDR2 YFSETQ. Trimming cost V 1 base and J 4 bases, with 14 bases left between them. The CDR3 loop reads CASSLLGRIRTGELFF. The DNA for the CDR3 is TGCGCCAGCAGCTTGCTGGGCAGGATCCGCACCGGGGAGCTGTTTTTT.

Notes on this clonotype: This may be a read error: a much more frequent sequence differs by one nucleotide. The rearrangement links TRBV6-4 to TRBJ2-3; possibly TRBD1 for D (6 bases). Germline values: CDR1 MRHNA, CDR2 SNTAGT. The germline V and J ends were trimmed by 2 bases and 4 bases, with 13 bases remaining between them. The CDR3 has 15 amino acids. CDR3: CASSDTGTWADTQYF. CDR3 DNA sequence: TGTGCCAGCAGTGACACTGGGACATGGGCAGATACGCAGTATTTT.

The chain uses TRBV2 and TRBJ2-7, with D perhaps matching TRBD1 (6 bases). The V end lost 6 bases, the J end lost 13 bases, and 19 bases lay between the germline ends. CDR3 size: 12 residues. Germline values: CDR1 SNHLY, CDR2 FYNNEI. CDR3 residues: CASRTTGTPNYF. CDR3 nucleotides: TGTGCCAGCAGAACAACAGGGACCCCCAATTACTTC. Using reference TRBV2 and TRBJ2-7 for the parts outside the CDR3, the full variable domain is EPEVTQTPSHQVTQMGQEVILRCVPISNHLYFYWYRQILGQKVEFLVSFYNNEISEKSEIFDDQFSVERPDGSNFTLKIRSTKLEDSAMYFCASRTTGTPNYFGPGTRLTVT.

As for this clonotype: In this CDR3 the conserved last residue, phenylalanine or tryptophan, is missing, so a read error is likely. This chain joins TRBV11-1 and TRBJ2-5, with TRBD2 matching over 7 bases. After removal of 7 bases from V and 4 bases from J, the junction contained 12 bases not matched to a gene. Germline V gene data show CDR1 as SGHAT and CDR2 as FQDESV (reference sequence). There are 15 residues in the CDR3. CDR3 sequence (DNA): TGTGCCAGCACCCTCACGGGACTAATGGGAGAGACCCAGTACTAC. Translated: CASTLTGLMGETQYY.

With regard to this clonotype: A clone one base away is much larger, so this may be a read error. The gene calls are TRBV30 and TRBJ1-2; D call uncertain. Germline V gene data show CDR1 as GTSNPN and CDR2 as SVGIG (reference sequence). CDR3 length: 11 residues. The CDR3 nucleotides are TGTGCCTGGAGAGGAGTCACTGGCTACATCTTC. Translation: CAWRGVTGYIF.

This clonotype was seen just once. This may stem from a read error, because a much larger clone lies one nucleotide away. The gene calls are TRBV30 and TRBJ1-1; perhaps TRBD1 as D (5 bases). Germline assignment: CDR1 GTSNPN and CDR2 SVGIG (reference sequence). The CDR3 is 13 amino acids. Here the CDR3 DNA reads TGTGCCTGGAAGAAGCAGGGTTTGACTGATGCTTTCTTT. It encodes CAWKKQGLTDAFF.

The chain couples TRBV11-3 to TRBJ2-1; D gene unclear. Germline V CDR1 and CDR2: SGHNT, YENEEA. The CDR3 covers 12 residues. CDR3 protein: CISNLNANEQFF. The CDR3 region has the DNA TGTATCAGCAACTTAAATGCTAATGAGCAGTTCTTC.

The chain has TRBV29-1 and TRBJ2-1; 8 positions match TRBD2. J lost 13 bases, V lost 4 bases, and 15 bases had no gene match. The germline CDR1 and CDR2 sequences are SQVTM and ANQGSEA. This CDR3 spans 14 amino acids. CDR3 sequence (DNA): TGCAGCGTTGGAGTCGGGGGGGGCTACATTGAACAGTTCTTC. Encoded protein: CSVGVGGGYIEQFF.

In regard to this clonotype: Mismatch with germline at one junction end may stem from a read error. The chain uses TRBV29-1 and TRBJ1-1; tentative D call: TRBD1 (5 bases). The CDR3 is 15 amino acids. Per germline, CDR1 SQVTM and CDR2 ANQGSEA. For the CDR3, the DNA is TGCGGCGTTGCGGCAGGGTGGGGAATGAACACTCAAGCTATCTTT. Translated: CGVAAGWGMNTQAIF.